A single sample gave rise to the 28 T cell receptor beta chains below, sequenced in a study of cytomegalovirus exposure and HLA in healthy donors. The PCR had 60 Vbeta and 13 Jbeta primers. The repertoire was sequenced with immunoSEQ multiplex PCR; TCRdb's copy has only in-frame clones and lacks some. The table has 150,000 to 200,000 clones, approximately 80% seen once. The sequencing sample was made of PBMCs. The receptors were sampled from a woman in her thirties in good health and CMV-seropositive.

The CDR3 DNA reads TGTGCCAGCAGGGTGTCCTACGAGCAGTACTTC. This sequence encodes CASRVSYEQYF. The V call is TRBV2, the J call TRBJ2-5; no clear D gene. The J call may be incorrect, as the DNA end agrees better with TRBJ2-7. Germline CDR1 and CDR2: SNHLY and FYNNEI. This CDR3 region has 11 residues.

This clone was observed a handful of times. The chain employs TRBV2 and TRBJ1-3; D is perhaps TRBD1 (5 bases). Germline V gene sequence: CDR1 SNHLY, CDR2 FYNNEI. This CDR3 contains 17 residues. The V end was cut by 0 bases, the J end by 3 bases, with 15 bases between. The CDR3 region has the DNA TGTGCCAGCAGTGAAGCGGCAGGGATTAGGTTTGGAAACACCATATATTTT. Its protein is CASSEAAGIRFGNTIYF.

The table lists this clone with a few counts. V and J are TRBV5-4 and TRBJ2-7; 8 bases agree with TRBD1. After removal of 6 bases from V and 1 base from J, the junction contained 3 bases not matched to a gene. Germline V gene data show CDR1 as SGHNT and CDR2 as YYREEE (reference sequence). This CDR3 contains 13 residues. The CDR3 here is CASTGTGSYEQYF. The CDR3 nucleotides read TGTGCCAGCACAGGGACAGGTTCCTACGAGCAGTACTTC.

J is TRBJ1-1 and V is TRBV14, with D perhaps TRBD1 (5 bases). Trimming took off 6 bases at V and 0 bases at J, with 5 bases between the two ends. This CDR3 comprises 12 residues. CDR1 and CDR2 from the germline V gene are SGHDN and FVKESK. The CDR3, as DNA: TGTGCCAGCAGAGGGGTGAACACTGAAGCTTTCTTT. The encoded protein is CASRGVNTEAFF.

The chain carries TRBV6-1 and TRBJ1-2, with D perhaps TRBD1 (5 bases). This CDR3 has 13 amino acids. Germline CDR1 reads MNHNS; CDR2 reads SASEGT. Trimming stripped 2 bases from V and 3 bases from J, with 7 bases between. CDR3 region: CASSETGDYGYTF. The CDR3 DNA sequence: TGTGCCAGCAGTGAAACGGGGGACTATGGCTACACCTTC.

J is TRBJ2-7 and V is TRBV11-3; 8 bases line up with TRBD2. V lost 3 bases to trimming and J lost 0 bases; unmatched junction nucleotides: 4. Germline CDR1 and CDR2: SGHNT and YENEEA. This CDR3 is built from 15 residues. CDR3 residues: CASSFVLADSYEQYF. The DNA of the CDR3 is TGTGCCAGCAGCTTCGTACTAGCGGACTCCTACGAGCAGTACTTC. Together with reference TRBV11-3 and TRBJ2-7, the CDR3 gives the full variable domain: EAGVVQSPRYKIIEKKQPVAFWCNPISGHNTLYWYLQNLGQGPELLIRYENEEAVDDSQLPKDRFSAERLKGVDSTLKIQPAELGDSAVYLCASSFVLADSYEQYFGPGTRLTVT.

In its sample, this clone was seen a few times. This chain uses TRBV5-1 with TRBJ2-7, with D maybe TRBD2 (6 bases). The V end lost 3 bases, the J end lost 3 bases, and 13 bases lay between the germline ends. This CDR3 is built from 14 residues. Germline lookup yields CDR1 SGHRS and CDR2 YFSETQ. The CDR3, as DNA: TGCGCCAGCAGCTCTACGGGGGTGCTCTACGAGCAGTACTTC. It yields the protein CASSSTGVLYEQYF.

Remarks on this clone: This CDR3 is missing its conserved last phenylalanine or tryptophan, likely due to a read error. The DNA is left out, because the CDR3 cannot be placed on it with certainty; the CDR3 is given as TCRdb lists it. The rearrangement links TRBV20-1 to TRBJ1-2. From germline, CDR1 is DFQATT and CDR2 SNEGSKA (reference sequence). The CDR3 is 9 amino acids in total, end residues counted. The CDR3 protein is CSARRSSVG.

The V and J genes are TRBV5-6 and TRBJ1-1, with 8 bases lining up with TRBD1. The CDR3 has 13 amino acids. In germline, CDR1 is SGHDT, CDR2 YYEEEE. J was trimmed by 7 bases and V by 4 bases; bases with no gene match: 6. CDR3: CASSLGQGNEAFF. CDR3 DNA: TGTGCCAGCAGCCTAGGACAGGGCAATGAAGCTTTCTTT.

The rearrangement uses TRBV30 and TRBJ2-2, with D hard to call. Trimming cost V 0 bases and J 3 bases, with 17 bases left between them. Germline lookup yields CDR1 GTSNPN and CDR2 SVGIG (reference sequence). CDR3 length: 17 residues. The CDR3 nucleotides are TGTGCCTGGAGTGTAAGCTTTGGCAAACGGGACACCGGGGAGCTGTTTTTT. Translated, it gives CAWSVSFGKRDTGELFF.

CDR3 coding DNA: TGTGCCAGCAGCCCATCTGGGGGACAGGGGGCGAGTCAGCCCCAGCATTTT. Translated, it gives CASSPSGGQGASQPQHF. This sequence joins TRBV7-2 and TRBJ1-5; 12 bases agree with TRBD1. After removal of 5 bases from V and 6 bases from J, the junction contained 11 bases not matched to a gene. Germline CDR1 reads SGHTA; CDR2 reads FQGNSA. This CDR3 has 17 amino acids.

The CDR3 reads CASSPGTYEQYF. In nucleotides, the CDR3 is TGCGCCAGCAGCCCCGGGACCTACGAGCAGTACTTC. The chain has TRBV5-1 and TRBJ2-7, with a tentative D call TRBD2 (5 bases). V was trimmed by 4 bases and J by 2 bases, leaving 7 bases between them. Germline V gene data show CDR1 as SGHRS and CDR2 as YFSETQ. The CDR3 is made up of 12 amino acids.

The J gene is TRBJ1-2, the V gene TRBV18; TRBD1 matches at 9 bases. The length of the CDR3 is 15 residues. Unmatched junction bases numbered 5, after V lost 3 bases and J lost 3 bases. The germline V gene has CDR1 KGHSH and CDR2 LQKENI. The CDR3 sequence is CASSPGQGLYYGYTF. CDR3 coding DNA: TGTGCCAGCTCACCCGGACAGGGGCTTTACTATGGCTACACCTTC.

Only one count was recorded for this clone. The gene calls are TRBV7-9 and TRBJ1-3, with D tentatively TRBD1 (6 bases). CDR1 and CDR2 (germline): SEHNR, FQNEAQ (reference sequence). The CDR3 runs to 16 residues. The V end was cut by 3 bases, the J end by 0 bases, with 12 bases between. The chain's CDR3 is CASSFPGADSGNTIYF. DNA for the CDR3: TGTGCCAGCAGCTTCCCAGGGGCCGACTCTGGAAACACCATATATTTT.

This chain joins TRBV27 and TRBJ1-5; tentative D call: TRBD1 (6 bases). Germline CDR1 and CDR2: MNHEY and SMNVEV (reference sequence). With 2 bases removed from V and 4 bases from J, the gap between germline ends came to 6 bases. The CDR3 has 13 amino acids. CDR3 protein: CASSLDRNQPQHF. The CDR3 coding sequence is TGTGCCAGCAGTTTAGACAGGAATCAGCCCCAGCATTTT.

This CDR3 is CASSQDPAGGPGEQYF. CDR3 bases: TGTGCCAGCAGCCAAGACCCAGCGGGAGGGCCGGGCGAGCAGTACTTC. The chain couples TRBV4-2 to TRBJ2-7, with 10 bases that match TRBD2. The V gene end was trimmed by 0 bases and the J gene end by 6 bases; junction bases not matched to a gene: 8. The germline CDR1 and CDR2 sequences are LGHNA and YNFKEQ. This CDR3 region has 16 residues.

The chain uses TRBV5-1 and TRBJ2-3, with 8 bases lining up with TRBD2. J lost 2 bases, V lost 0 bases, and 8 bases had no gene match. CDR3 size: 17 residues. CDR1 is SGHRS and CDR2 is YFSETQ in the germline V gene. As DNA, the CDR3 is TGCGCCAGCAGCTTGGCCGAGGAGCGGGGGCTCACAGATACGCAGTATTTT. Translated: CASSLAEERGLTDTQYF.

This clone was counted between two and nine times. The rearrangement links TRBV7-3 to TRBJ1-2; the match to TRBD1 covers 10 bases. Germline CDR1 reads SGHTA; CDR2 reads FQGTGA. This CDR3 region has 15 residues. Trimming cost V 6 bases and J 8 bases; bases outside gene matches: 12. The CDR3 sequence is CASSPPGQGICGYTF. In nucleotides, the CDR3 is TGTGCCAGCAGTCCCCCGGGACAGGGGATCTGCGGCTACACCTTC.

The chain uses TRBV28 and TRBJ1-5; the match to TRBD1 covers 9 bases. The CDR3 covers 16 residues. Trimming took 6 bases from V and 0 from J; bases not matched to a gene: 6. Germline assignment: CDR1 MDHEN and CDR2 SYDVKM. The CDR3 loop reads CASREDRGASNQPQHF. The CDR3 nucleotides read TGTGCCAGCAGGGAAGACAGGGGGGCTAGCAATCAGCCCCAGCATTTT.

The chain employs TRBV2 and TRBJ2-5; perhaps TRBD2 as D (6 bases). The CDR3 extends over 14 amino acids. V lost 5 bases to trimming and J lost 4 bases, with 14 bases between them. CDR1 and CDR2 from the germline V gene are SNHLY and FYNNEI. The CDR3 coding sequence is TGTGCCAGCAGTACGATTGGCGGGACAGAGACCCAGTACTTC. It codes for CASSTIGGTETQYF.

The DNA for the CDR3 is TGTGCCAGCAGCTTAACAGGAGCCACCGGGGAGCTGTTTTTT. Its translation is CASSLTGATGELFF. The V gene is TRBV7-3, the J gene TRBJ2-2; the D is unclear. Germline CDR1 SGHTA, CDR2 FQGTGA. V lost 0 bases to trimming and J lost 4 bases, with 6 bases between them. The CDR3 is made up of 14 amino acids.

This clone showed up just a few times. This CDR3 is CASSLGTVNTEAFF. The DNA of the CDR3 is TGCGCCAGCAGCTTGGGGACAGTGAACACTGAAGCTTTCTTT. The V call is TRBV5-1, the J call TRBJ1-1; D possibly corresponds to TRBD1 (6 bases). The germline CDR1 and CDR2 sequences are SGHRS and YFSETQ. Trimming left V 0 bases short and J 0 bases short, with 6 bases between. CDR3 length equals 14 residues.

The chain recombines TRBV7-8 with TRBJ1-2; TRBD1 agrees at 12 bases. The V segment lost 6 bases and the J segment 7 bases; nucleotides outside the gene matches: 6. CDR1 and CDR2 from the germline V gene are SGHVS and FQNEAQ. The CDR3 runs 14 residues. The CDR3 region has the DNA TGTGCCAGCAGATTGGGACAGGGGGCCAGTGGCTACACCTTC. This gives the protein CASRLGQGASGYTF. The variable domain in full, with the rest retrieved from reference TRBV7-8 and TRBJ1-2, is GAGVSQSPRYKVAKRGQDVALRCDPISGHVSLFWYQQALGQGPEFLTYFQNEAQLDKSGLPSDRFFAERPEGSVSTLKIQRTQQEDSAVYLCASRLGQGASGYTFGSGTRLTVV.

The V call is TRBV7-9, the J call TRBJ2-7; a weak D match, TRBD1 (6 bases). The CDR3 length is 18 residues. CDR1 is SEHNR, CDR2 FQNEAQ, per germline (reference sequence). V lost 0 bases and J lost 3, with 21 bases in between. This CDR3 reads CASSLAEQGTSSDYEQYF. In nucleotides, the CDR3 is TGTGCCAGCAGCTTAGCGGAGCAGGGGACCTCCTCCGACTACGAGCAGTACTTC.

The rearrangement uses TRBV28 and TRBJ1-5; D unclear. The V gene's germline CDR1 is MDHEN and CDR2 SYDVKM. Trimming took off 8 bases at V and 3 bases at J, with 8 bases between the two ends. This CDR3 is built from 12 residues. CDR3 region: CASLSYNQPQHF. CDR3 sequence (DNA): TGTGCCAGCCTAAGTTACAATCAGCCCCAGCATTTT.

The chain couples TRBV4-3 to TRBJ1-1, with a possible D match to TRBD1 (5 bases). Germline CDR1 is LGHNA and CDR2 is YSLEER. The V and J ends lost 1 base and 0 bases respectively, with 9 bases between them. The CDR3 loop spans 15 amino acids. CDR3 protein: CASSQARGVNTEAFF. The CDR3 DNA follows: TGCGCCAGCAGCCAAGCAAGGGGCGTGAACACTGAAGCTTTCTTT.

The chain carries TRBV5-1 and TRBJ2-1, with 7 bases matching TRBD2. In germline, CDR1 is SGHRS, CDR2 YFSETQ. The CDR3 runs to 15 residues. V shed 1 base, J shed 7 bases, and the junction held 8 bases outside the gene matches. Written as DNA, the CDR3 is TGCGCCAGCAGCTTGCGGCTAGCGGAAGGGAATGAGCAGTTCTTC. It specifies CASSLRLAEGNEQFF.

In nucleotides, the CDR3 is TGTGCCAGCAGCTTAGCGGCCCTCTCTGGAAACACCATATATTTT. Its translation is CASSLAALSGNTIYF. The chain couples TRBV7-2 to TRBJ1-3; D gene uncertain. CDR1 and CDR2 from the germline V gene are SGHTA and FQGNSA. This CDR3 comprises 15 residues. Trimming shortened V by 0 bases and J by 0 bases, and 6 bases separated the two germline ends.